This passage covers 27 T cell receptor beta chains from one sample sequenced in a study of blood T cell repertoires in COVID-19. Sequencing was performed with immunoSEQ multiplex PCR; in TCRdb, only in-frame clones are kept and a portion is missing. The repertoire includes fewer than 350,000 clones, approximately 83% of them detected once, and roughly 2% sits in the top ten. Material for sequencing was PBMCs or T cells enriched from blood (not recorded which). The source is a man under 40 who had recovered from COVID-19.

V usage is TRBV20-1 and J usage is TRBJ2-7; D possibly corresponds to TRBD2 (6 bases). This CDR3 spans 12 amino acids. Trimming took off 3 bases at V and 2 bases at J, with 8 bases between the two ends. Germline V gives CDR1 DFQATT, CDR2 SNEGSKA (reference sequence). CDR3 residues: CSASGEAYEQYF. The CDR3 region has the DNA TGCAGTGCTAGTGGGGAGGCCTACGAGCAGTACTTC.

J is TRBJ1-2 and V is TRBV5-1, with D tentatively TRBD1 (6 bases). The V gene's germline CDR1 is SGHRS and CDR2 YFSETQ. This CDR3 has 13 residues. With 6 bases removed from V and 4 bases from J, the gap between germline ends came to 13 bases. The CDR3 sequence is CASIQGGLYGYTF. CDR3 sequence (DNA): TGCGCCAGCATACAGGGAGGGCTCTATGGCTACACCTTC.

The gene calls are TRBV19 and TRBJ1-5; D not certain. Trimming stripped 6 bases from V and 0 bases from J, with 15 bases between. This CDR3 comprises 16 residues. Germline-derived CDR1 and CDR2 are LNHDA and SQIVND (reference sequence). The CDR3 loop is CASRPAGGGSNQPQHF. The CDR3 DNA reads TGTGCCAGTAGACCTGCGGGCGGTGGTAGCAATCAGCCCCAGCATTTT. The variable domain in full, completed from reference TRBV19 and TRBJ1-5, reads DGGITQSPKYLFRKEGQNVTLSCEQNLNHDAMYWYRQDPGQGLRLIYYSQIVNDFQKGDIAEGYSVSREKKESFPLTVTSAQKNPTAFYLCASRPAGGGSNQPQHFGDGTRLSIL.

V is TRBV23-1 and J is TRBJ1-6; D not resolved. TRBV23-1 is an ORF; its function is uncertain. The V gene lost 5 bases and the J gene lost 6 bases, with 14 bases spanning the gap. This CDR3 comprises 15 residues. The chain's CDR3 is CASSWIRGPNSPLHF. Written as DNA, the CDR3 is TGCGCCAGCAGTTGGATCCGGGGTCCTAATTCACCCCTCCACTTT.

The chain joins TRBV4-2 to TRBJ2-2; D is possibly TRBD2 (6 bases). CDR1 and CDR2 (germline): LGHNA, YNFKEQ. V was pared by 2 bases and J by 3 bases, with 13 bases between. There are 16 residues in the CDR3. The CDR3 is CASSQRRGIDTGELFF. For the CDR3, the DNA is TGTGCCAGCAGCCAAAGACGGGGGATCGACACCGGGGAGCTGTTTTTT.

V is TRBV5-6 and J is TRBJ2-5, with D hard to call. Germline CDR1 is SGHDT and CDR2 is YYEEEE. The V gene lost 2 bases and the J gene lost 3 bases, with 2 bases spanning the gap. The CDR3 is made up of 11 amino acids. The CDR3, as DNA: TGTGCCAGCAGCTTCGAAGAGACCCAGTACTTC. Protein sequence: CASSFEETQYF.

This clone appeared a few times. This chain connects TRBV7-9 to TRBJ2-4; D perhaps matches TRBD2 (6 bases). This CDR3 has 17 residues. V lost 1 base, J lost 1 base, and 14 bases lay in between. The V gene's germline CDR1 is SEHNR and CDR2 FQNEAQ (reference sequence). The CDR3 DNA reads as TGTGCCAGCAGCTTAGATGGAGGGATGGGGGCCAAAAACATTCAGTACTTC. Amino acids: CASSLDGGMGAKNIQYF.

The rearrangement uses TRBV6-5 and TRBJ1-4; TRBD1 aligns across 9 bases. The CDR3 extends over 14 amino acids. Germline V gives CDR1 MNHEY, CDR2 SVGAGI. V gave up 8 bases and J gave up 4 bases; unmatched junction bases: 5. The CDR3 nucleotides read TGTGCCAGCGGATTGACAGGGGGTAATGAAAAACTGTTTTTT. It codes for CASGLTGGNEKLFF.

V usage is TRBV9 and J usage is TRBJ1-3; perhaps TRBD1 as D (5 bases). Germline V gene sequence: CDR1 SGDLS, CDR2 YYNGEE. With 3 bases removed from V and 4 bases from J, the gap between germline ends came to 14 bases. The CDR3 is 15 residues long. CDR3: CASSDEGLRGNTIYF. The CDR3 coding sequence is TGTGCCAGCAGCGACGAGGGACTGCGCGGAAACACCATATATTTT.

V and J are TRBV19 and TRBJ1-1; possible D gene TRBD1, 5 bases. CDR1 LNHDA and CDR2 SQIVND come from the germline V gene (reference sequence). V lost 0 bases and J lost 5, with 16 bases in between. The CDR3 extends over 16 amino acids. The CDR3 spells CASSIDPSWGGTEAFF. CDR3 nucleotides: TGTGCCAGTAGTATAGACCCGAGTTGGGGGGGTACTGAAGCTTTCTTT. The variable domain in full, with the rest retrieved from reference TRBV19 and TRBJ1-1, is DGGITQSPKYLFRKEGQNVTLSCEQNLNHDAMYWYRQDPGQGLRLIYYSQIVNDFQKGDIAEGYSVSREKKESFPLTVTSAQKNPTAFYLCASSIDPSWGGTEAFFGQGTRLTVV.

The CDR3 loop reads CASSTKTGTDTQYF. CDR3 sequence (DNA): TGTGCCAGCAGTACGAAGACAGGCACAGATACGCAGTATTTT. The chain is built from TRBV6-4 and TRBJ2-3, with D possibly TRBD1 on 5 matching bases. V was pared by 5 bases and J by 1 base, with 10 bases between. Per germline, CDR1 MRHNA and CDR2 SNTAGT. The CDR3 is 14 residues long.

The V call is TRBV27, the J call TRBJ2-1; perhaps TRBD1 as D (6 bases). This CDR3 comprises 15 residues. The germline V gene has CDR1 MNHEY and CDR2 SMNVEV (reference sequence). Trimming pared 6 bases from V and 9 bases from J, leaving 21 bases between. The CDR3 sequence is CASRFTGPGSAEQFF. The CDR3 bases are TGTGCCAGCAGGTTCACAGGGCCCGGGTCTGCTGAGCAGTTCTTC.

In this sample, this clone turned up many times. J is TRBJ2-5 and V is TRBV9, with 9 bases identical to TRBD1. From germline, CDR1 is SGDLS and CDR2 YYNGEE. The CDR3 loop spans 17 amino acids. Unmatched junction bases numbered 12, after V lost 3 bases and J lost 3 bases. This chain's CDR3 is CASSEGRGRTGEETQYF. CDR3 nucleotide sequence: TGTGCCAGCAGCGAGGGTAGGGGTAGGACAGGGGAAGAGACCCAGTACTTC.

The V call is TRBV20-1, the J call TRBJ2-7; D is undetermined. Germline values: CDR1 DFQATT, CDR2 SNEGSKA (reference sequence). Trimming removed 3 bases from V and 2 bases from J, with 11 bases in between. The CDR3 runs to 13 residues. The CDR3 DNA follows: TGCAGTGCTAGTCCAAATCCCACCTACGAGCAGTACTTC. It is translated as CSASPNPTYEQYF.

The chain links TRBV7-9 to TRBJ2-1; D is perhaps TRBD2 (7 bases). Germline loops: CDR1 SEHNR, CDR2 FQNEAQ (reference sequence). CDR3 length equals 15 residues. The V and J ends lost 5 bases and 5 bases respectively, with 16 bases between them. CDR3 DNA: TGTGCCAGCAGCCTCGGACTAGGGGGGGACAATGAGCAGTTCTTC. Its translation is CASSLGLGGDNEQFF.

This chain's CDR3 is CSASSGQFYEQYF. In DNA, the CDR3 is TGCAGTGCTAGTTCCGGACAGTTCTACGAGCAGTACTTC. The rearrangement uses TRBV20-1 and TRBJ2-7, with a possible D match to TRBD1 (6 bases). Trimming took 3 bases from V and 3 from J, leaving 12 bases between them. This CDR3 region has 13 residues. Per the germline V gene, CDR1 is DFQATT and CDR2 is SNEGSKA (reference sequence).

The CDR3 DNA reads as TGTGCCAGCAGCCAAGGAGGGTCAGGCAACTGGGGTTCACCCCTCCACTTT. This codes for CASSQGGSGNWGSPLHF. The rearrangement joins TRBV3-1 (or the pseudogene TRBV3-2) to TRBJ1-6; D uncertain. Deletions cut 1 base from V and 9 bases from J, with 19 bases between. Germline V gives CDR1 LGHDT, CDR2 YNNKEL (reference sequence). The CDR3 runs to 17 residues.

The sample holds one count of this clone. CDR3: CASSVAEQVLSGNTIYF. The CDR3 nucleotides are TGTGCCAGCAGCGTAGCGGAACAGGTTCTCTCTGGAAACACCATATATTTT. V is TRBV9 and J is TRBJ1-3; a possible D gene is TRBD1 (5 bases). This CDR3 contains 17 residues. Between the trimmed V and J ends, which lost 0 bases and 0 bases, there was a span of 13 bases. Germline V gene sequence: CDR1 SGDLS, CDR2 YYNGEE. Complete variable domain (other parts from reference TRBV9 and TRBJ1-3): DSGVTQTPKHLITATGQRVTLRCSPRSGDLSVYWYQQSLDQGLQFLIQYYNGEERAKGNILERFSAQQFPDLHSELNLSSLELGDSALYFCASSVAEQVLSGNTIYFGEGSWLTVV.

The rearrangement uses TRBV5-5 and TRBJ1-1; 12 bases line up with TRBD1. CDR3 length: 17 amino acids. Per germline, CDR1 SGHKS and CDR2 YYEKEE (reference sequence). V lost 0 bases, J lost 5 bases, and 8 bases stayed unmatched. The CDR3 DNA is TGTGCCAGCAGCTTGGCCGGGACAGGGGGCGGTTCTACTGAAGCTTTCTTT. Its translation is CASSLAGTGGGSTEAFF.

Here the CDR3 reads CASSKVGQGDGGNQPQHF. The CDR3 DNA reads TGTGCCAGCAGCAAAGTGGGACAGGGGGACGGGGGCAATCAGCCCCAGCATTTT. V usage is TRBV21-1 and J usage is TRBJ1-5; the D call in the table, TRBD1, was not verified against the DNA. TRBV21-1 is a pseudogene segment. This CDR3 comprises 18 residues.

The V and J genes are TRBV10-3 and TRBJ2-1, with D perhaps TRBD2 (5 bases). CDR1 and CDR2 (germline): ENHRY, SYGVKD. This CDR3 comprises 15 residues. Trimming pared 0 bases from V and 6 bases from J, leaving 12 bases between. This CDR3 reads CAISESTRTGNEQFF. The CDR3 DNA follows: TGTGCCATCAGTGAGTCTACCCGGACTGGCAATGAGCAGTTCTTC.

CDR3 residues: CATSVGTGGYEQYF. The CDR3 DNA reads TGTGCCACCAGTGTAGGGACAGGGGGCTACGAGCAGTACTTC. This chain connects TRBV24-1 to TRBJ2-7; 11 nucleotides match TRBD1. This CDR3 contains 14 residues. From germline, CDR1 is KGHDR and CDR2 SFDVKD. With 5 bases clipped from V and 3 bases from J, the junction kept 2 bases outside the gene matches.

This chain connects TRBV29-1 to TRBJ2-3, with 9 positions matching TRBD2. This CDR3 has 16 residues. Trimming at V came to 4 bases and at J to 5 bases, leaving 13 bases not matched to a gene. Germline V lookup: CDR1 SQVTM, CDR2 ANQGSEA. The CDR3 DNA is TGCAGCGTTGTCTTGGCGGGGGGGCCGATGGGAGATACGCAGTATTTT. Translation gives CSVVLAGGPMGDTQYF.

The genes are TRBV11-2 and TRBJ1-1; D gene unclear. From germline, CDR1 is SGHAT and CDR2 FQNNGV. V dropped 0 bases and J dropped 7 bases, with 9 bases sitting between them. CDR3 size: 13 residues. The DNA for the CDR3 is TGTGCCAGCAGCTTAGACAGAACCAATGAAGCTTTCTTT. This encodes CASSLDRTNEAFF.

The chain couples TRBV20-1 to TRBJ2-3; D gene unclear. Germline V CDR1 and CDR2: DFQATT, SNEGSKA (reference sequence). V gave up 5 bases and J gave up 4 bases, with 7 bases separating them. The CDR3 extends over 11 amino acids. The DNA for the CDR3 is TGCAGTGCTGACCTAGCAGATACGCAGTATTTT. Protein: CSADLADTQYF.

This chain's CDR3 is CATSREHPGTATDTQYF. The CDR3 DNA reads TGTGCCACCAGCAGAGAGCACCCCGGGACAGCCACAGATACGCAGTATTTT. The rearrangement uses TRBV15 and TRBJ2-3, with 7 positions matching TRBD1. The CDR3 length is 17 residues. V was clipped by 0 bases and J by 2 bases; unmatched bases: 8. Germline V gene data show CDR1 as LNHNV and CDR2 as YYDKDF (reference sequence).

The V and J genes are TRBV19 and TRBJ1-2; 7 bases fit TRBD1. This CDR3 contains 15 residues. Germline V gives CDR1 LNHDA, CDR2 SQIVND (reference sequence). Trimming removed 4 bases from V and 3 bases from J; junction bases left unmatched: 8. The CDR3 nucleotides are TGTGCCAGTAGTACCGGACAGGCAATATACTATGGCTACACCTTC. Protein sequence: CASSTGQAIYYGYTF. Based on the CDR3 plus reference TRBV19 and TRBJ1-2, the full variable domain is DGGITQSPKYLFRKEGQNVTLSCEQNLNHDAMYWYRQDPGQGLRLIYYSQIVNDFQKGDIAEGYSVSREKKESFPLTVTSAQKNPTAFYLCASSTGQAIYYGYTFGSGTRLTVV.